This paragraph reports one T cell receptor beta chain. The antigen is undetermined. The PCR was carried out with 60 Vbeta primers and 13 Jbeta primers. TCRdb's copy holds only in-frame clones and misses some; the assay was immunoSEQ multiplex PCR. The sample yields 90,000 to 150,000 clones, 65% to 85% seen once. Germline V CDR1 and CDR2: WNHNN, SYGVQD (reference sequence). The CDR3 contains 16 residues. Germline trimming cut 3 bases from V and 0 bases from J; bases unmatched to any gene: 4. This entry is derived from a study of cytomegalovirus exposure and HLA in healthy donors. Study results and limitations: Because they were indistinguishable, some V segments, including TRBV6-2 and TRBV6-3, were excluded. TCR beta V- and J-gene trimming was later associated with a missense DCLRE1C variant.

V is TRBV10-1 and J is TRBJ2-4; 8 bases fit TRBD1. This clonotype was obtained from a man aged 50 or older in good health and CMV-seropositive. Sequencing was carried out using PBMCs. Written as DNA, the CDR3 is TGCGCCAGCAGTGAAGCAGGGGGCATAGCCAAAAACATTCAGTACTTC. Translating gives CASSEAGGIAKNIQYF.